A selection of T cell receptor beta chains follows, all from one sample in a study of tumor and adjacent non-tumor tissue in lung cancer. TCRdb reanalysed the multiplex PCR reads using MiXCR and keeps one entry per CDR3 protein. Of approximately 82,000 distinct CDR3 sequences in the sample, 76% were seen once. Input material: distant non-tumor lung tissue. The receptor source for this set is a man aged 65 to 85 with non-small cell lung cancer. Each CDR3 is given with its conserved first and last residue. A D gene is named only where the DNA matches it firmly. Clone size is shown for a subset of rows, as once, few, many or a class of expanded clone.

.	TRBJ2-2	.	TRBV12-3/TRBV12-4	CTSSPTGADTGELIF	TGTACCAGCAGCCCCACCGGGGCAGACACCGGGGAGCTGATTTTT
.	TRBJ2-7	.	TRBV11-1	CGSSSRQTTYEQYF	TGTGGCAGCAGCTCAAGGCAAACGACCTACGAGCAGTACTTC
.	TRBJ2-5	.	TRBV29-1	CSLLQLAGETHYF	TGCAGCCTTTTACAGTTGGCAGGAGAGACCCATTACTTC
.	TRBJ1-5	.	TRBV6-2/TRBV6-3	CDSSYHPQSQHF	TGTGACAGCAGCTACCACCCTCAGTCCCAGCATTTT
TRBD1	TRBJ2-6	.	TRBV28	CASSSTGQGSAGDNVLTF	TGTGCCAGCAGTTCTACTGGACAGGGATCTGCTGGGGACAACGTCCTGACTTTC
TRBD1	TRBJ1-1	.	TRBV6-5	CASSYSPRTGNTEAFF	TGTGCCAGCAGTTATTCCCCACGGACAGGGAACACTGAAGCTTTCTTT
.	TRBJ1-5	.	TRBV6-6	CVTTGQTNNQPQRF	TGTGTCACCACAGGACAGACTAACAATCAGCCCCAGCGTTTT
TRBD1	TRBJ2-3	.	TRBV29-1	CSLLPYVTGGDTDMQHF	TGCAGCTTACTCCCATATGTGACAGGGGGGGACACAGATATGCAGCATTTC
.	TRBJ1-1	.	TRBV29-1	CSARGQGLGAIF	TGCAGCGCACGGGGCCAGGGCCTCGGAGCTATCTTT
.	TRBJ2-4	.	TRBV28	CTSNYRRNIQYF	TGTACCAGCAATTACAGGAGAAACATTCAGTACTTC
.	TRBJ1-1	.	TRBV6-2/TRBV6-3	CDSSETLNNEAFF	TGTGACAGCAGTGAAACACTGAACAATGAAGCTTTCTTC
.	TRBJ2-5	few	TRBV5-4	CPSSLWGEETQYF	TGTCCCAGCAGCTTGTGGGGAGAAGAGACCCAGTACTTC
.	TRBJ2-3	.	TRBV10-3	CAISQRGDRTDTQYF	TGTGCCATCAGTCAGAGAGGGGACCGCACAGATACGCAGTATTTC
TRBD1	TRBJ2-6	.	TRBV5-1	CASGPTGAVISGANVLTF	TGCGCCAGCGGCCCGACAGGGGCCGTTATATCTGGGGCCAACGTCCTGACTTTC
.	TRBJ2-5	.	TRBV7-2	CAGSLMVSGTRKETQYF	TGTGCCGGCAGCTTAATGGTTTCCGGGACCAGAAAAGAGACCCAGTACTTC
TRBD2	TRBJ2-2	.	TRBV4-2	CAISQWTSGRADTGELFF	TGTGCCATCAGCCAATGGACTAGCGGGAGGGCGGACACCGGGGAACTGTTTTTT
.	TRBJ1-1	.	TRBV11-2	CASSFANSRNAEAFF	TGTGCCAGCAGCTTCGCTAATTCAAGGAATGCTGAAGCTTTCTTT
.	TRBJ2-3	.	TRBV4-2	CASSLLGSGTEDTQNF	TGTGCCAGCAGCCTTTTGGGTAGCGGGACAGAAGATACGCAGAATTTT
TRBD1	TRBJ2-3	.	TRBV11-2	CTSSSTGGSDTQYF	TGTACCAGCAGCTCGACAGGGGGCTCGGATACACAGTATTTT
TRBD2	TRBJ2-1	.	TRBV29-1	CTWEGSYNEQLF	TGCACCTGGGAGGGTTCCTACAATGAGCAGTTATTC
TRBD2	TRBJ2-1	.	TRBV28	CASSRGSSYYERFF	TGTGCCAGCAGTCGCGGGAGTTCCTACTATGAACGGTTCTTC
TRBD2	TRBJ2-5	.	TRBV6-1	CASIERVTGGGGETQYF	TGTGCCAGCATTGAAAGGGTCACAGGCGGGGGTGGCGAGACCCAATACTTC
TRBD1	TRBJ1-2	.	TRBV29-1	CIVNLGQGSYGYTF	TGCATCGTTAATCTGGGACAGGGTTCGTACGGCTACACCTTC
.	TRBJ2-5	.	TRBV6-1	CASSVPGIGTQYF	TGTGCCAGCAGTGTACCGGGTATTGGGACCCAGTACTTC
.	TRBJ2-1	.	TRBV11-3	CTSSSIHPEEQFF	TGTACCAGCAGCTCCATCCATCCCGAAGAGCAGTTCTTC
.	TRBJ1-1	.	TRBV29-1	CSIEAERPEAFF	TGCAGCATTGAGGCAGAGAGGCCTGAAGCTTTCTTT
.	TRBJ1-5	.	TRBV30	CAWSVQAVRKPQHF	TGTGCCTGGAGTGTACAAGCTGTGCGTAAGCCCCAGCATTTT
TRBD2	TRBJ2-5	.	TRBV7-3	CASSFGTSGVETQYF	TGTGCCAGCAGCTTCGGGACTAGCGGGGTAGAGACCCAGTACTTC
.	TRBJ2-5	once	TRBV6-6	CVSSPFLREQETQYF	TGTGTCAGCAGTCCCTTTTTGCGGGAACAAGAGACTCAGTACTTC
.	TRBJ1-1	.	TRBV5-1	CASSLVGMNTEAFF	TGCGCCAGCAGCTTGGTAGGCATGAACACTGAAGCTTTCTTT
.	TRBJ1-4	.	TRBV4-1	CDSRGDKTTNEKLFF	TGCGACAGCAGAGGGGACAAAACAACTAATGAAAAACTGTTTTTT
.	TRBJ2-3	.	TRBV24-1	CATSDSSWGFSTDMQYF	TGTGCCACCAGTGATTCGAGCTGGGGCTTTAGCACAGATATGCAATATTTT